These 24 T cell receptor beta chains originate from one sample sequenced in a study of blood T cell repertoires in COVID-19. Sequencing was performed with immunoSEQ multiplex PCR; in TCRdb, only in-frame clones are kept and a portion is missing. The sample includes approximately 90,000 clones, 80% of them seen just once. The sample consisted of peripheral blood. These receptors came from a woman of 80 years or more with acute or convalescent COVID-19.

The CDR3 nucleotides are TGTGCTAGTGGTTTGGTATGGGGGGATTTCTACAATGAGCAGTTCTTC. Its protein is CASGLVWGDFYNEQFF. V gene TRBV12-5 combines with J gene TRBJ2-1, with D tentatively TRBD2 (6 bases). Germline-derived CDR1 and CDR2 are LGHNT and FRNRAP. CDR3 length equals 16 residues. V dropped 0 bases and J dropped 3 bases, with 12 bases sitting between them.

The gene calls are TRBV24-1 and TRBJ2-5; 7 positions match TRBD1. The CDR3 is 15 amino acids. V shed 4 bases, J shed 4 bases, and the junction held 8 bases outside the gene matches. Germline CDR1 reads KGHDR; CDR2 reads SFDVKD. The CDR3 sequence is CATSDPRGGAETQYF. CDR3 nucleotides: TGTGCCACCAGTGACCCGAGAGGGGGCGCAGAGACCCAGTACTTC.

The chain recombines TRBV7-9 with TRBJ1-2; 7 bases line up with TRBD1. V lost 0 bases, J lost 8 bases, and 3 bases stayed unmatched. From germline, CDR1 is SEHNR and CDR2 FQNEAQ (reference sequence). CDR3 size: 13 residues. The CDR3 region has the DNA TGTGCCAGCAGCTTAGCGACAGGGTTGGGCTACACCTTC. This gives the protein CASSLATGLGYTF.

The chain links TRBV9 to TRBJ2-1; weak D call: TRBD1 (6 bases). Germline V lookup: CDR1 SGDLS, CDR2 YYNGEE. The CDR3 spans 15 residues. Trimming stripped 0 bases from V and 0 bases from J, with 7 bases between. The CDR3 nucleotides read TGTGCCAGCAGCGTAGAGGACAGCTCCTACAATGAGCAGTTCTTC. As protein: CASSVEDSSYNEQFF.

The V and J genes are TRBV4-1 and TRBJ2-7; 9 bases match TRBD2. Germline CDR1 is MGHRA and CDR2 is YSYEKL. Trimming at V came to 1 base and at J to 4 bases, leaving 5 bases not matched to a gene. This CDR3 has 15 residues. The CDR3 DNA reads TGCGCCAGCAGCCAAGGGGTAGCGGGGGATTACGAGCAGTACTTC. Its translation is CASSQGVAGDYEQYF.

This chain joins TRBV24-1 and TRBJ2-3, with 15 bases identical to TRBD2. Trimming removed 5 bases from V and 2 bases from J; junction bases left unmatched: 4. CDR3 length equals 17 residues. Germline CDR1 KGHDR, CDR2 SFDVKD. The CDR3 region is CATSGTSGRAFTDTQYF. The CDR3 DNA reads TGTGCCACCAGTGGGACTAGCGGGAGGGCCTTCACAGATACGCAGTATTTT.

This clone was picked up one time. The genes are TRBV7-2 and TRBJ2-3, with 8 bases aligning to TRBD2. Germline trimming cut 5 bases from V and 1 base from J; bases unmatched to any gene: 11. The CDR3 is made up of 17 amino acids. Germline values: CDR1 SGHTA, CDR2 FQGNSA. The CDR3 sequence is CASSPLGAGVGTDTQYF. The CDR3 bases are TGTGCCAGCAGCCCCCTCGGAGCGGGAGTGGGCACAGATACGCAGTATTTT.

The rearrangement uses TRBV12-3 or TRBV12-4 and TRBJ1-3; the D is unclear. V lost 7 bases to trimming and J lost 4 bases, with 11 bases between them. This CDR3 is 13 amino acids long. CDR3 loop: CASIPTDGNTIYF. DNA for the CDR3: TGTGCCAGCATTCCCACAGACGGAAACACCATATATTTT.

The J gene is TRBJ1-2, the V gene TRBV12-3 or TRBV12-4; D not resolved. The CDR3 sequence is 13 residues long. With 3 bases removed from V and 4 bases from J, the gap between germline ends came to 9 bases. DNA of the CDR3: TGTGCCAGCAGTTTCGCCAAACTCTATGGCTACACCTTC. Translated: CASSFAKLYGYTF.

The CDR3 loop reads CASRTTSTGELFF. As DNA, the CDR3 is TGTGCCAGTAGGACAACTAGCACCGGGGAGCTGTTTTTT. V and J are TRBV19 and TRBJ2-2; weak D call: TRBD2 (5 bases). The germline V and J ends were trimmed by 6 bases and 4 bases, with 9 bases remaining between them. Germline V CDR1 and CDR2: LNHDA, SQIVND (reference sequence). The CDR3 loop spans 13 amino acids. Full variable domain (remainder filled in from reference TRBV19 and TRBJ2-2): DGGITQSPKYLFRKEGQNVTLSCEQNLNHDAMYWYRQDPGQGLRLIYYSQIVNDFQKGDIAEGYSVSREKKESFPLTVTSAQKNPTAFYLCASRTTSTGELFFGEGSRLTVL.

V gene TRBV11-2 combines with J gene TRBJ1-6; D gene ambiguous. The length of the CDR3 is 14 residues. Germline assignment: CDR1 SGHAT and CDR2 FQNNGV. Deletions cut 1 base from V and 8 bases from J, with 9 bases between. The CDR3: CASSLGAGDSPLHF. The CDR3, as DNA: TGTGCCAGCAGCTTAGGGGCAGGCGATTCACCCCTCCACTTT. Looking up the rest from reference TRBV11-2 and TRBJ1-6 gives the full variable domain: EAGVAQSPRYKIIEKRQSVAFWCNPISGHATLYWYQQILGQGPKLLIQFQNNGVVDDSQLPKDRFSAERLKGVDSTLKIQPAKLEDSAVYLCASSLGAGDSPLHFGNGTRLTVT.

The chain couples TRBV7-7 to TRBJ2-2; the D gene is possibly TRBD1 (6 bases). Germline CDR1 and CDR2: SSHAT and FNYEAQ (reference sequence). CDR3 length: 16 residues. Trimming removed 1 base from V and 1 base from J, with 10 bases in between. The CDR3 DNA sequence: TGTGCCAGCAGCTTAGGGGGGCTGATGAACACCGGGGAGCTGTTTTTT. As protein: CASSLGGLMNTGELFF.

V usage is TRBV6-6 and J usage is TRBJ1-5, with TRBD1 identical over 9 bases. Germline lookup yields CDR1 MNHNY and CDR2 SVGAGI (reference sequence). Trimming took 5 bases from V and 4 from J; bases not matched to a gene: 9. The CDR3 is 16 residues long. CDR3 loop: CASSKPQGAYNQPQHF. The CDR3 nucleotides are TGTGCCAGCAGTAAACCACAGGGGGCCTATAATCAGCCCCAGCATTTT.

This chain links TRBV5-6 with TRBJ2-3; TRBD2 might be the D (6 bases). The CDR3 consists of 15 residues. The V and J ends lost 4 bases and 3 bases respectively, with 15 bases between them. The germline CDR1 and CDR2 sequences are SGHDT and YYEEEE. CDR3 coding DNA: TGTGCCAGCAGCGGACGACGGGCGGGGACAGATACGCAGTATTTT. Protein: CASSGRRAGTDTQYF.

This clone was observed a handful of times. The V and J genes are TRBV7-2 and TRBJ1-2; 8 bases fit TRBD1. CDR3 size: 14 residues. The J segment lost 7 bases and the V segment lost 2 bases, leaving 6 bases of the junction unmatched. Germline CDR1 is SGHTA and CDR2 is FQGNSA. The CDR3 spells CASSLRQGSRGYTF. As DNA, the CDR3 is TGTGCCAGCAGCTTAAGACAGGGGTCGCGTGGCTACACCTTC.

The chain combines TRBV5-1 with TRBJ2-5, with 11 bases that match TRBD2. Germline-derived CDR1 and CDR2 are SGHRS and YFSETQ. The J segment lost 2 bases and the V segment lost 3 bases, leaving 9 bases of the junction unmatched. The CDR3 has 17 residues. CDR3 nucleotides: TGCGCCAGCAGCTCGGGAGCGCGGACTAGCGGGCAAGAGACCCAGTACTTC. Amino acid sequence: CASSSGARTSGQETQYF.

This clone was detected only a few times. The chain joins TRBV12-5 to TRBJ2-7; no clear D. Germline assignment: CDR1 LGHNT and CDR2 FRNRAP. V lost 1 base, J lost 7 bases, and 5 bases lay in between. The CDR3 consists of 11 residues. CDR3 sequence (DNA): TGTGCTAGTGGTTTGGGCAGGGAGCAGTACTTC. Its translation: CASGLGREQYF.

The chain has TRBV6-1 and TRBJ1-1; 8 nucleotides line up with TRBD1. V trimming: 5 bases; J trimming: 14 bases; junction bases outside the gene matches: 10. This CDR3 is built from 12 residues. Germline lookup yields CDR1 MNHNS and CDR2 SASEGT. CDR3: CASSIRGLEVFF. The CDR3 DNA sequence: TGTGCCAGCAGTATCAGGGGGCTTGAAGTATTCTTT.

The chain combines TRBV5-1 with TRBJ2-3, with TRBD1 as a possible D gene (5 bases). Germline assignment: CDR1 SGHRS and CDR2 YFSETQ. Between the trimmed V and J ends, which lost 4 bases and 1 base, there was a span of 10 bases. CDR3 size: 14 residues. Written as DNA, the CDR3 is TGCGCCAGCAGCCAACAGACAGGCACAGATACGCAGTATTTT. Protein: CASSQQTGTDTQYF.

DNA for the CDR3: TGCGCCAGCAGCTTGATGACAGGGGGCACAGATACGCAGTATTTT. Translation gives CASSLMTGGTDTQYF. V and J are TRBV5-1 and TRBJ2-3; 8 bases match TRBD1. CDR3 length equals 15 residues. Per germline, CDR1 SGHRS and CDR2 YFSETQ. V shed 1 base, J shed 1 base, and the junction held 2 bases outside the gene matches.

This clone appeared a single time. This chain uses TRBV27 with TRBJ2-5; 12 bases align to TRBD2. This CDR3 has 17 residues. Germline loops: CDR1 MNHEY, CDR2 SMNVEV (reference sequence). J lost 0 bases, V lost 6 bases, and 8 bases had no gene match. CDR3 amino acids: CASSPGLAGPYQETQYF. CDR3 bases: TGTGCCAGCAGCCCTGGACTAGCGGGACCGTACCAAGAGACCCAGTACTTC.

This chain connects TRBV27 to TRBJ1-1, with 7 bases lining up with TRBD1. The CDR3 is 15 residues long. Germline CDR1 and CDR2: MNHEY and SMNVEV (reference sequence). Losses at the gene ends were 5 bases for V and 7 bases for J; bases not matched to a gene: 13. Here the CDR3 DNA reads TGTGCCAGCAGTCTATACCAGACAGGGAATAATGAAGCTTTCTTT. This gives the protein CASSLYQTGNNEAFF.

This clone appeared a single time. V usage is TRBV11-2 and J usage is TRBJ2-3, with a weak D call TRBD1 (5 bases). V was clipped by 5 bases and J by 11 bases, with 17 bases between them. CDR3 length: 13 amino acids. CDR1 is SGHAT and CDR2 is FQNNGV in the germline V gene. The CDR3, as DNA: TGTGCCAGCAGCATTCCCTATCCCAGGGAGCAGTATTTT. Residues: CASSIPYPREQYF.

V is TRBV7-6 and J is TRBJ2-2; weak D call: TRBD2 (6 bases). Deletions cut 1 base from V and 6 bases from J, with 18 bases between. This CDR3 region has 17 residues. Germline CDR1 and CDR2: SGHVS and FNYEAQ. DNA for the CDR3: TGTGCCAGCAGCTTAGACCCCCCCGGGACTGGGCCCGGGGAGCTGTTTTTT. It codes for CASSLDPPGTGPGELFF.